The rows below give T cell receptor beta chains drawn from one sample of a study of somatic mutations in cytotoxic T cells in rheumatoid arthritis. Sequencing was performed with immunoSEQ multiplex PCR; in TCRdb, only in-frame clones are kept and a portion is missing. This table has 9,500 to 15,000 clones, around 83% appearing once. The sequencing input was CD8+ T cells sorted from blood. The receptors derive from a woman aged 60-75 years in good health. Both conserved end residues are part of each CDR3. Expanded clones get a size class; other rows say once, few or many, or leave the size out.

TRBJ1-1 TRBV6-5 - CASSYSGTGGTEAFF
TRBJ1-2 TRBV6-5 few CASRTGFDGYTF
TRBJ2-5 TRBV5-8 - CASSTVYQETQYF
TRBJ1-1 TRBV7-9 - CASSPRQDTEAFF
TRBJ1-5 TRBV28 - CASSLFSGTQPQHF
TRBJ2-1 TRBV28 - CASSFLVAGGYNEQFF
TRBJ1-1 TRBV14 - CASSQDRTNEAFF
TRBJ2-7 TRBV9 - CASSVEAGAGDGYEQYF
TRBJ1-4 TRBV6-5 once CASGQQEPEKLFF
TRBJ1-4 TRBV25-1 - CASGGTATNEKLFF
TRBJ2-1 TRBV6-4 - CASSDRTSGGNEQFF
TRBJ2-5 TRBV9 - CASSVEGTQQETQYF
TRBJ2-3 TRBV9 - CASSVALAGGPYTQYF
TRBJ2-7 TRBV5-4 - CASSWDRSSYEQYF
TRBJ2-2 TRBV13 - CASPLGGSGELFF
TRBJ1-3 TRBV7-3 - CASSLAPGNTIYF
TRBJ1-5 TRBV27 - CASGWTGTQPQHF
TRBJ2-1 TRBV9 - CASSVGVWGGDNEQFF
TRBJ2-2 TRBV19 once CASSDTGLNTGELFF
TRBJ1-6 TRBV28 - CASLTGQGANSPLHF
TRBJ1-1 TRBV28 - CASSLFRGTEAFF
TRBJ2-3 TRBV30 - CAWSAGLDTQYF
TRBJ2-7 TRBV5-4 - CASSLDNLDNYEQYF
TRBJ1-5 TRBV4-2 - CASSQDYSQGGQPQHF
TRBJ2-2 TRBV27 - CASSLAGGLTGELFF
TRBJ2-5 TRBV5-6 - CASSFEPGETQYF
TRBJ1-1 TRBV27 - CASIEEGTEAFF
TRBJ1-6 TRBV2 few CASSPSVGTSFNSPLHF
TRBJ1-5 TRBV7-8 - CASSFGSSGGQPQHF
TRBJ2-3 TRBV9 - CASSVGDSGGIPNTDTQYF
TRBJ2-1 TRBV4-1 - CASSQGSISYNEQFF
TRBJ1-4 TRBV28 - CASSVGQGNEKLFF
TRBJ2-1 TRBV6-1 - CAGAGSAYNEQFF
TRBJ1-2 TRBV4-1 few CASSQVDLGGQPGYTF
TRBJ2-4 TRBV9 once CASSEQGRPKNIQYF
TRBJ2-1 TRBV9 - CASSVDGVPINEQFF
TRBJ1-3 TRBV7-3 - CASSLGQGTGNTIYF
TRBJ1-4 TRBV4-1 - CASSQEGQGLSEKLFF
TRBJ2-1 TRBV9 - CASSLYNEQFF
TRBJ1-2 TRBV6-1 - CASSHRVIYGYTF
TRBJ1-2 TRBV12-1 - CASRPQGNYGYTF
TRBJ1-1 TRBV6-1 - CASSLQPKADTEAFF
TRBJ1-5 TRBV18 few CASSLEGQSSNQPQHF
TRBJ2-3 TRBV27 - CASGLLAGDRLAGTDTQYF
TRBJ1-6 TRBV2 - CASRQGNSPLHF
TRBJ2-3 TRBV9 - CASSVEERGGRYF
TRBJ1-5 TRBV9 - CASSPGQGALGQPQHF
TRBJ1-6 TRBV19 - CASSKNRGLSSYNSPLHF
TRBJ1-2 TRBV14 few CASSLIGNYGYTF